The 25 T cell receptor beta chains reported below all come from one sample, sequenced in a study of T cell changes during pregnancy in multiple sclerosis. TCRdb keeps only in-frame clones here, not all; method: immunoSEQ multiplex PCR. The sample lists roughly 75,000 clones; approximately 92% were seen once. Source: peripheral blood, taken in the third trimester of pregnancy. The receptors originated from a female donor in good health, enrolled as a control in a pregnancy study.

This clone was found a few times. The V gene is TRBV7-3, the J gene TRBJ2-2, with 12 bases identical to TRBD1. The CDR3 is made up of 17 amino acids. V was pared by 0 bases and J by 6 bases, with 5 bases of the junction left unmatched. Germline CDR1 reads SGHTA; CDR2 reads FQGTGA. The CDR3, as DNA: TGTGCCAGCAGCTTAACTGCCGGGACAGGGGGCCCCGGGGAGCTGTTTTTT. It encodes CASSLTAGTGGPGELFF.

The chain uses TRBV14 and TRBJ2-3, with TRBD2 identical over 7 bases. This CDR3 contains 14 residues. The germline V gene encodes CDR1 SGHDN and CDR2 FVKESK. The V and J ends lost 4 bases and 4 bases, in that order; junction bases with no gene match: 5. The CDR3 nucleotides are TGTGCCAGCAGCCTCGGACTAGTTTCAGATACGCAGTATTTT. Its protein product is CASSLGLVSDTQYF.

The chain recombines TRBV30 with TRBJ1-6; D perhaps matches TRBD1 (6 bases). The germline V gene has CDR1 GTSNPN and CDR2 SVGIG (reference sequence). Trimming left V 3 bases short and J 6 bases short, with 15 bases between. CDR3 length: 15 residues. The CDR3: CAWRSGVLGNSPLHF. The CDR3 DNA sequence: TGTGCCTGGAGATCAGGGGTATTGGGTAATTCACCCCTCCACTTT.

V and J are TRBV19 and TRBJ2-1; possible D gene TRBD2, 6 bases. Per the germline V gene, CDR1 is LNHDA and CDR2 is SQIVND (reference sequence). This CDR3 is 12 amino acids long. The V and J ends lost 3 bases and 7 bases respectively, with 7 bases between them. For the CDR3, the DNA is TGTGCCAGTAGTATTCGGGGGAATGAGCAGTTCTTC. Amino acids: CASSIRGNEQFF.

This clone was observed once. The chain links TRBV5-3 to TRBJ1-6; D is unclear. TRBV5-3 is an open reading frame whose function is uncertain. The CDR3 length is 15 residues. V lost 0 bases, J lost 7 bases, and 11 bases lay in between. CDR3 in amino acids: CARSLGGRRNSPLHF. CDR3 in DNA: TGTGCCAGAAGCTTGGGTGGGCGTAGGAATTCACCCCTCCACTTT.

The chain uses TRBV19 and TRBJ2-2; TRBD2 aligns across 9 bases. The CDR3 is 15 residues long. V trimming: 5 bases; J trimming: 3 bases; junction bases outside the gene matches: 4. Germline V lookup: CDR1 LNHDA, CDR2 SQIVND (reference sequence). The CDR3 DNA reads TGTGCCAGTAGTTCGCGGGAGGGATACACCGGGGAGCTGTTTTTT. The encoded protein is CASSSREGYTGELFF.

This clone was seen a single time. The V and J genes are TRBV4-1 and TRBJ2-1; 9 nucleotides line up with TRBD2. Germline-derived CDR1 and CDR2 are MGHRA and YSYEKL. With V trimmed by 3 bases and J by 6 bases, 6 bases remained unmatched. This CDR3 has 15 amino acids. This CDR3 reads CASSQGGTSINEQFF. CDR3 nucleotide sequence: TGCGCCAGCAGCCAGGGTGGGACTAGCATCAATGAGCAGTTCTTC.

V usage is TRBV25-1 and J usage is TRBJ2-1, with 9 bases lining up with TRBD1. CDR3 length equals 14 residues. Germline CDR1 and CDR2: MGHDK and SYGVNS. Germline trimming cut 5 bases from V and 7 bases from J; bases unmatched to any gene: 6. The CDR3 spells CASSIEQGANEQFF. In DNA, the CDR3 is TGTGCCAGCAGTATAGAACAGGGGGCAAATGAGCAGTTCTTC.

The chain links TRBV6-1 to TRBJ1-1; 9 bases agree with TRBD1. With V trimmed by 5 bases and J by 11 bases, 12 bases remained unmatched. This CDR3 has 14 amino acids. Germline-derived CDR1 and CDR2 are MNHNS and SASEGT. CDR3 sequence: CASSPGQGLFRAFF. CDR3 DNA: TGTGCCAGCAGTCCGGGACAGGGCCTTTTCAGGGCTTTCTTT.

V usage is TRBV25-1 and J usage is TRBJ1-2; maybe TRBD1 (5 bases). V was clipped by 4 bases and J by 3 bases, with 12 bases between them. CDR3 length: 14 residues. CDR1 is MGHDK and CDR2 is SYGVNS in the germline V gene. The DNA for the CDR3 is TGTGCCAGCAGTGGGTCGGGGGTCGACTATGGCTACACCTTC. Its translation is CASSGSGVDYGYTF.

This chain links TRBV5-4 with TRBJ2-7, with 13 nucleotides matching TRBD2. The germline V gene has CDR1 SGHNT and CDR2 YYREEE (reference sequence). V gave up 4 bases and J gave up 7 bases; unmatched junction bases: 14. This CDR3 contains 17 residues. The CDR3 reads CASSRLAGGRKGWEQYF. The CDR3 DNA is TGTGCCAGCAGCCGACTAGCGGGGGGCCGAAAGGGCTGGGAGCAGTACTTC.

The J gene is TRBJ2-1, the V gene TRBV11-3, with 10 bases aligning to TRBD2. The junction had 8 bases not matched to a gene; V was cut back by 5 bases and J by 10 bases. Germline values: CDR1 SGHNT, CDR2 YENEEA. The CDR3 extends over 14 amino acids. The CDR3 DNA reads as TGTGCCAGCAGCAAATTCGCAGCGGGAGGGGAGCAGTTCTTC. Translating it yields CASSKFAAGGEQFF. Combining the CDR3 with reference TRBV11-3 and TRBJ2-1 gives the whole variable domain EAGVVQSPRYKIIEKKQPVAFWCNPISGHNTLYWYLQNLGQGPELLIRYENEEAVDDSQLPKDRFSAERLKGVDSTLKIQPAELGDSAVYLCASSKFAAGGEQFFGPGTRLTVL.

The chain combines TRBV21-1 with TRBJ1-1; the DNA was not compared with TRBD1, the D call given in the table. TRBV21-1 is flagged as a pseudogene. This CDR3 is 17 amino acids long. CDR3 protein: CASSKASGTGDNTEAFF. In DNA form, the CDR3 reads TGTGCCAGCAGCAAAGCCTCCGGGACAGGGGATAACACTGAAGCTTTCTTT.

The chain joins TRBV7-6 to TRBJ2-1, with D possibly matching TRBD2 (5 bases). Trimming removed 6 bases from V and 0 bases from J, with 12 bases in between. The CDR3 extends over 15 amino acids. Per germline, CDR1 SGHVS and CDR2 FNYEAQ. The CDR3 DNA reads as TGTGCCAGCAGTTCTAGCCTCAGCTCCTACAATGAGCAGTTCTTC. Its translation is CASSSSLSSYNEQFF.

The rearrangement joins TRBV9 to TRBJ2-5, with TRBD2 matching over 7 bases. The CDR3 runs 15 residues. Germline assignment: CDR1 SGDLS and CDR2 YYNGEE. V lost 2 bases, J lost 9 bases, and 13 bases stayed unmatched. The CDR3 protein is CASSVGRGNSVAQYF. The CDR3 nucleotides read TGTGCCAGCAGCGTTGGGCGGGGGAACTCGGTGGCCCAGTACTTC.

The V and J genes are TRBV15 and TRBJ2-5; 7 bases align to TRBD2. The CDR3 totals 15 residues. Germline CDR1 reads LNHNV; CDR2 reads YYDKDF (reference sequence). Losses at the gene ends were 0 bases for V and 4 bases for J; bases not matched to a gene: 5. In DNA form, the CDR3 reads TGTGCCACCAGCAGAGATTTGGCTAGCGGAGAGACCCAGTACTTC. Translated, it gives CATSRDLASGETQYF. Looking up the rest from reference TRBV15 and TRBJ2-5 gives the full variable domain: DAMVIQNPRYQVTQFGKPVTLSCSQTLNHNVMYWYQQKSSQAPKLLFHYYDKDFNNEADTPDNFQSRRPNTSFCFLDIRSPGLGDTAMYLCATSRDLASGETQYFGPGTRLLVL.

This clone has just one count. The chain is built from TRBV28 and TRBJ2-7; D possibly corresponds to TRBD1 (6 bases). Germline CDR1 MDHEN, CDR2 SYDVKM. This CDR3 region has 14 residues. Trimming pared 4 bases from V and 7 bases from J, leaving 17 bases between. The CDR3 sequence is CASSWPGHTLEQYF. In DNA, the CDR3 is TGTGCCAGCAGTTGGCCGGGACATACCTTGGAGCAGTACTTC.

The chain uses TRBV7-9 and TRBJ2-1, with 13 bases fitting TRBD2. This CDR3 contains 16 residues. Germline CDR1 is SEHNR and CDR2 is FQNEAQ (reference sequence). Losses at the gene ends were 3 bases for V and 8 bases for J; bases not matched to a gene: 7. CDR3 sequence: CASSFGTSGNFYEQFF. The CDR3 region has the DNA TGTGCCAGCAGCTTCGGGACTAGCGGGAACTTCTATGAGCAGTTCTTC.

In DNA form, the CDR3 reads TGTGCCAGCAGCTTCGCGGGGGGTGCCACCGGGGAGCTGTTTTTT. Translating gives CASSFAGGATGELFF. This chain links TRBV7-3 with TRBJ2-2, with 8 nucleotides matching TRBD2. J gave up 4 bases and V 3 bases, and 4 bases lay outside the gene matches. CDR1 is SGHTA and CDR2 is FQGTGA in the germline V gene. This CDR3 spans 15 amino acids.

The V gene is TRBV27, the J gene TRBJ2-1; D is perhaps TRBD2 (6 bases). Trimming removed 2 bases at V and 10 bases at J, with 9 bases between. This CDR3 contains 12 residues. The germline gives CDR1 MNHEY, CDR2 SMNVEV (reference sequence). The CDR3 DNA reads TGTGCCAGCAGTTTAGCGGGGCGAGAGCAGTTCTTC. It yields the protein CASSLAGREQFF.

This chain joins TRBV27 and TRBJ1-1, with TRBD1 as a possible D gene (6 bases). The CDR3 is 15 residues long. V was shortened by 5 bases and J by 0 bases, with 13 bases between the two germline ends. The germline gives CDR1 MNHEY, CDR2 SMNVEV (reference sequence). CDR3 in amino acids: CASSIGQTMNTEAFF. For the CDR3, the DNA is TGTGCCAGCAGTATAGGACAGACTATGAACACTGAAGCTTTCTTT.

The chain is built from TRBV29-1 and TRBJ2-7; 9 bases fit TRBD1. The junction had 3 bases not matched to a gene; V was cut back by 3 bases and J by 3 bases. The CDR3 is 13 amino acids. Germline CDR1 reads SQVTM; CDR2 reads ANQGSEA. CDR3 region: CSVEGQGLYEQYF. The CDR3 DNA follows: TGCAGCGTTGAGGGACAGGGCCTCTACGAGCAGTACTTC.

The chain uses TRBV7-3 and TRBJ2-3; TRBD2 matches at 7 bases. Germline CDR1 and CDR2: SGHTA and FQGTGA. V dropped 2 bases and J dropped 2; count of bases not matched to a gene: 4. This CDR3 comprises 15 residues. In DNA, the CDR3 is TGTGCCAGCAGCTTATGGGCGGGAGCCACAGATACGCAGTATTTT. It specifies CASSLWAGATDTQYF.

The chain employs TRBV6-6 and TRBJ1-1; a weak D match, TRBD1 (6 bases). V was pared by 2 bases and J by 7 bases, with 11 bases between. The CDR3 length is 13 residues. In germline, CDR1 is MNHNY, CDR2 SVGAGI (reference sequence). The CDR3 spells CASSYPGQLEAFF. The CDR3 DNA sequence: TGTGCCAGCAGTTACCCCGGACAGCTTGAAGCTTTCTTT.

V and J are TRBV7-3 and TRBJ2-1, with 8 bases fitting TRBD2. The germline V gene encodes CDR1 SGHTA and CDR2 FQGTGA. The CDR3 is 16 residues long. V trimming: 5 bases; J trimming: 0 bases; junction bases outside the gene matches: 6. CDR3 coding DNA: TGTGCCAGCAGCATAGCGGGGCGACCCTCCTACAATGAGCAGTTCTTC. It specifies CASSIAGRPSYNEQFF. The full variable domain, its missing parts supplied by reference TRBV7-3 and TRBJ2-1, is GAGVSQTPSNKVTEKGKYVELRCDPISGHTALYWYRQSLGQGPEFLIYFQGTGAADDSGLPNDRFFAVRPEGSVSTLKIQRTERGDSAVYLCASSIAGRPSYNEQFFGPGTRLTVL.